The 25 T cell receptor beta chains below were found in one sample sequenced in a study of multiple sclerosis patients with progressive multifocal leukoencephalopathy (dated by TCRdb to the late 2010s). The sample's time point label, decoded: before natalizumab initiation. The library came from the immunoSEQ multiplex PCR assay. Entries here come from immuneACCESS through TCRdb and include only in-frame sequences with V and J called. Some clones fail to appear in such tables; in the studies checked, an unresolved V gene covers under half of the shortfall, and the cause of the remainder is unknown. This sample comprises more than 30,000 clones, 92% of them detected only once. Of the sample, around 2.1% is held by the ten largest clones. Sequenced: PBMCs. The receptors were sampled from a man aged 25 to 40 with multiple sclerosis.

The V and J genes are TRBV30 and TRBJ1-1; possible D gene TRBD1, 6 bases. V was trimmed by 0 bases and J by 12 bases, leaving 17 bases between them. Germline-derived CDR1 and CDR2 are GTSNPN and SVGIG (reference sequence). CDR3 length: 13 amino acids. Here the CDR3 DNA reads TGTGCCTGGAGTGTACGACTGGCAGGGGATACTTTCTTT. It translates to CAWSVRLAGDTFF.

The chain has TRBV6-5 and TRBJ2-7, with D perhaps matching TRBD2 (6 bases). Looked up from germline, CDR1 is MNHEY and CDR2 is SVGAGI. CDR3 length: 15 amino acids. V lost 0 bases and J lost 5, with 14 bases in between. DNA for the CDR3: TGTGCCAGCAGTTACTCGACTAGAGCCTGGGACGAGCAGTACTTC. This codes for CASSYSTRAWDEQYF.

In DNA, the CDR3 is TGTGCCAGCAGTGGAAAGCGGGAGTACACCGGGGAGCTGTTTTTT. Its translation is CASSGKREYTGELFF. This rearrangement joins TRBV6-1 to TRBJ2-2; 8 bases align to TRBD2. With V trimmed by 4 bases and J by 3 bases, 4 bases remained unmatched. CDR1 and CDR2 (germline): MNHNS, SASEGT. The CDR3 loop spans 15 amino acids.

CDR3 bases: TGTGCCAGCAGCTTAATGATCGCTGAAGCTTTCTTT. Its translation is CASSLMIAEAFF. J is TRBJ1-1 and V is TRBV7-9; D call uncertain. The CDR3 loop spans 12 amino acids. Germline CDR1 SEHNR, CDR2 FQNEAQ (reference sequence). Deletions cut 2 bases from V and 6 bases from J, with 7 bases between.

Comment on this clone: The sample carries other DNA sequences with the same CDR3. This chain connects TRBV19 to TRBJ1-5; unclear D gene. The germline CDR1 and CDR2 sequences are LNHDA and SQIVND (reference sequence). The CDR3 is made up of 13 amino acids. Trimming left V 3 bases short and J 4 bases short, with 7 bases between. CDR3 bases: TGTGCCAGTAGTATGGCGGAGAATCAGCCCCAGCATTTT. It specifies CASSMAENQPQHF. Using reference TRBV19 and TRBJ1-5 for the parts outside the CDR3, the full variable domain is DGGITQSPKYLFRKEGQNVTLSCEQNLNHDAMYWYRQDPGQGLRLIYYSQIVNDFQKGDIAEGYSVSREKKESFPLTVTSAQKNPTAFYLCASSMAENQPQHFGDGTRLSIL.

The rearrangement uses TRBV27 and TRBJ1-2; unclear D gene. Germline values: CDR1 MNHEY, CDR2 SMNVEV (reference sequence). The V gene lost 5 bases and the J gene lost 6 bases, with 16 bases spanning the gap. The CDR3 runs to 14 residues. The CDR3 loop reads CASSPLGETNGYTF. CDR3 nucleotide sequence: TGTGCCAGCAGTCCCCTTGGGGAAACGAATGGCTACACCTTC.

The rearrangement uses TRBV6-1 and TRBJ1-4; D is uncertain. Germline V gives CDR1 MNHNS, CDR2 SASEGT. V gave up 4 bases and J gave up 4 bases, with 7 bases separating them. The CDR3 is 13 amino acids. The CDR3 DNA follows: TGTGCCAGCAGTGGCGGTCTTAATGAAAAACTGTTTTTT. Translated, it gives CASSGGLNEKLFF.

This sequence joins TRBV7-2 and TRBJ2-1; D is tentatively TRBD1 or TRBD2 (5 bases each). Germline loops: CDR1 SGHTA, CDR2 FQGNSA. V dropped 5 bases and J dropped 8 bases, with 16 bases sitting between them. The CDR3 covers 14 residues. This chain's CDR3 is CASSHRDLYYEQFF. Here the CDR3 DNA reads TGTGCCAGCAGCCACCGGGACCTCTATTATGAGCAGTTCTTC.

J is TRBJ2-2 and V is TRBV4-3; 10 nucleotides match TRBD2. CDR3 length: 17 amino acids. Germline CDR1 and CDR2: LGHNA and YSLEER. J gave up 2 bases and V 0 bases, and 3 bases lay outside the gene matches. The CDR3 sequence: CASSQETLAGNTGELFF. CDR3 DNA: TGCGCCAGCAGCCAAGAGACACTAGCGGGAAACACCGGGGAGCTGTTTTTT.

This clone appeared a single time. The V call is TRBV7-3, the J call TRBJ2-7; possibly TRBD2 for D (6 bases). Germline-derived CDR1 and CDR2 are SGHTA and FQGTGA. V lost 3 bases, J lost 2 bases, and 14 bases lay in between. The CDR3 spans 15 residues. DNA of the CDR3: TGTGCCAGCAGCTTCGGTCGCGGGACGACCTACGAGCAGTACTTC. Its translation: CASSFGRGTTYEQYF.

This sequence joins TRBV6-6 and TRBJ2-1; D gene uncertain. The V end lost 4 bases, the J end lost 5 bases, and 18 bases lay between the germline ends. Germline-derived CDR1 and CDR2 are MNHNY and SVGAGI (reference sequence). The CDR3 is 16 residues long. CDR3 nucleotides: TGTGCCAGCAGTTTTAGAGAAATGACGGTAAACAATGAGCAGTTCTTC. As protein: CASSFREMTVNNEQFF.

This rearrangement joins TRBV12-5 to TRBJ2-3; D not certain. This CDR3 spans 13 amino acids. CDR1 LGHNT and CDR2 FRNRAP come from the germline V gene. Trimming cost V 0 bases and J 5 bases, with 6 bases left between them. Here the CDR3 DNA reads TGTGCTAGTGGTTTGGTACAGAGAGATACGCAGTATTTT. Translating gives CASGLVQRDTQYF.

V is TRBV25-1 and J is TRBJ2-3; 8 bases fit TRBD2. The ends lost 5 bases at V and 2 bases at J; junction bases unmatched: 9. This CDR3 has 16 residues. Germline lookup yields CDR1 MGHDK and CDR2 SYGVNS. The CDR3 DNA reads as TGTGCCAGCAGTCCGATTAGCGGGGAGTTCACAGATACGCAGTATTTT. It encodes CASSPISGEFTDTQYF.

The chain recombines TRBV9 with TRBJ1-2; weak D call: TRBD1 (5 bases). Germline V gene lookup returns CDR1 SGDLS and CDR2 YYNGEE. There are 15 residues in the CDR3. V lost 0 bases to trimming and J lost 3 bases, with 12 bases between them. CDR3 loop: CASSVEGEGYYGYTF. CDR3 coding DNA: TGTGCCAGCAGCGTAGAAGGGGAAGGGTACTATGGCTACACCTTC.

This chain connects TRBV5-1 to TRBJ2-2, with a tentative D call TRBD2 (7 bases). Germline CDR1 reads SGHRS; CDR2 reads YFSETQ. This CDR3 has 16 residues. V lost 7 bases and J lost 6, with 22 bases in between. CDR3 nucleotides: TGCGCCAGCTCCTACCGGGGGGCAGGGCAAGCCGGGGAGCTGTTTTTT. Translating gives CASSYRGAGQAGELFF.

In DNA, the CDR3 is TGTGCCAGCAGCTTGTTCTCTACCGTTGAGCAGTATTTT. Protein sequence: CASSLFSTVEQYF. The chain uses TRBV5-6 and TRBJ2-3; D is ambiguous. Trimming took 1 base from V and 11 from J, leaving 14 bases between them. The CDR3 extends over 13 amino acids. Germline V gives CDR1 SGHDT, CDR2 YYEEEE.

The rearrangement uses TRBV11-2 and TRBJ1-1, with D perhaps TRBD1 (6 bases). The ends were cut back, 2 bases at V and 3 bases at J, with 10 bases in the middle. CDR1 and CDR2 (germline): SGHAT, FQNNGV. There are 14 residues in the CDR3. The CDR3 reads CASSLFYRDTEAFF. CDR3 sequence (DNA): TGTGCCAGCAGCTTATTTTACAGGGACACTGAAGCTTTCTTT.

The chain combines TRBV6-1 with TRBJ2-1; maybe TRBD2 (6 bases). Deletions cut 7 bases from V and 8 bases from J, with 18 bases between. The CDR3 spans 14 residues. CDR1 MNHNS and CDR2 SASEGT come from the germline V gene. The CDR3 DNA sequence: TGTGCCAGCATGAGACTAGTCCCTTCGTATGAGCAGTTCTTC. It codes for CASMRLVPSYEQFF.

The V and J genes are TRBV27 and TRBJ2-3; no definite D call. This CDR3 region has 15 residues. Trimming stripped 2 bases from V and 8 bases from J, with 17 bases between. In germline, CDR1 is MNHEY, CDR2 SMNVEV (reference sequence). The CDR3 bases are TGTGCCAGCAGTTTAAGACTTCCAAAGTCGGGTACGCAGTATTTT. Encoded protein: CASSLRLPKSGTQYF.

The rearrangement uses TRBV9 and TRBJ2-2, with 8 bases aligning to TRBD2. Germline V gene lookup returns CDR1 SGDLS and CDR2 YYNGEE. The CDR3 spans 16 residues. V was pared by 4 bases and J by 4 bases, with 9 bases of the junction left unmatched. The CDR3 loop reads CASSYPAGVSTGELFF. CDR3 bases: TGTGCCAGCAGCTACCCAGCGGGAGTCTCCACCGGGGAGCTGTTTTTT.

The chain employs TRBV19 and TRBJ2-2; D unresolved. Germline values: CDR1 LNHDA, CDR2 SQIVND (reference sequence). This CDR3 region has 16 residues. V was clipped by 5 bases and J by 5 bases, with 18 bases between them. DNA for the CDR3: TGTGCCAGTAGTGGCCTAGGTCAAATGGGGACCGGGGAGCTGTTTTTT. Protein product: CASSGLGQMGTGELFF.

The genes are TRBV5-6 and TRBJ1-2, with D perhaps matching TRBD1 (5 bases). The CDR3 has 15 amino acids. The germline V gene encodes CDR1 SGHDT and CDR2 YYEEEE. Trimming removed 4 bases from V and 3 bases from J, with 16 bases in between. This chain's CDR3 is CASSRRTRADYGYTF. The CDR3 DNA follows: TGTGCCAGCAGCCGTCGGACACGGGCGGACTATGGCTACACCTTC.

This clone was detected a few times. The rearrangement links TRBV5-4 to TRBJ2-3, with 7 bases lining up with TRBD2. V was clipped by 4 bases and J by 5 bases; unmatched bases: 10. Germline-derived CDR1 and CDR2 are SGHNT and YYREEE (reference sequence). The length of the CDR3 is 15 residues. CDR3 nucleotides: TGTGCCAGCAGCCCTCATGCGGGAGAGGTAGATACGCAGTATTTT. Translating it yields CASSPHAGEVDTQYF.

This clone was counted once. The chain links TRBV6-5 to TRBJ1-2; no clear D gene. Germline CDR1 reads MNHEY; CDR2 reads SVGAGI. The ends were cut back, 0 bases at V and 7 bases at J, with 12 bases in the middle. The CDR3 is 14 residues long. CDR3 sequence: CASSYSPEQPGYTF. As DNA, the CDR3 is TGTGCCAGCAGTTACTCTCCCGAACAGCCTGGCTACACCTTC.

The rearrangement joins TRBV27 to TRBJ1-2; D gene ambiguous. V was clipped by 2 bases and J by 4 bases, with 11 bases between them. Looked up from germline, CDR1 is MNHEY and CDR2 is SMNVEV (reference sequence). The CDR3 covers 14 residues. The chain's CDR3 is CASSLDASPYGYTF. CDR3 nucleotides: TGTGCCAGCAGTTTAGATGCCAGCCCCTATGGCTACACCTTC.